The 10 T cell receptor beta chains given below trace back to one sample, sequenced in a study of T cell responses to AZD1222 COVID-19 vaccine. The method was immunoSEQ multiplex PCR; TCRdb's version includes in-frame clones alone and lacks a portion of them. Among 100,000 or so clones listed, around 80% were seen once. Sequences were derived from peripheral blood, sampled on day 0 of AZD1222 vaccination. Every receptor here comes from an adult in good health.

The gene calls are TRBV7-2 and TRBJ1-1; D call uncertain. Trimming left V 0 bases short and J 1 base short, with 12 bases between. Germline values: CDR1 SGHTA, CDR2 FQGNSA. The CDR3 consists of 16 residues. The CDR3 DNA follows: TGTGCCAGCAGCTTAGCGGAGCGTAGCTGGAACACTGAAGCTTTCTTT. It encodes CASSLAERSWNTEAFF.

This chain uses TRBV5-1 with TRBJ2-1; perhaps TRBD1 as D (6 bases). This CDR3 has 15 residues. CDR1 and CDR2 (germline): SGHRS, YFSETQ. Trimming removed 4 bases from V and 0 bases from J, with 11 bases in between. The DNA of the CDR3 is TGCGCCAGCAGCGTCACAGGGAGCTCCTACAATGAGCAGTTCTTC. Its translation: CASSVTGSSYNEQFF.

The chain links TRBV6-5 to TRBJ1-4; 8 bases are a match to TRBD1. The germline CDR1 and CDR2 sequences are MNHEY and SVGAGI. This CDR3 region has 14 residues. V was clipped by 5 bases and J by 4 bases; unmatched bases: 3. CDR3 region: CASSRTGNNEKLFF. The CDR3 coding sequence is TGTGCCAGCAGTCGGACAGGGAATAATGAAAAACTGTTTTTT.

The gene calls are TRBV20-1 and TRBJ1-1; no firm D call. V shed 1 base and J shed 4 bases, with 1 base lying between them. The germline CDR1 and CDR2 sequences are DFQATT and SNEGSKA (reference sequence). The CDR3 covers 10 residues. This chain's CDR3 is CSARVTEAFF. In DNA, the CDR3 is TGCAGTGCTAGAGTCACTGAAGCTTTCTTT.

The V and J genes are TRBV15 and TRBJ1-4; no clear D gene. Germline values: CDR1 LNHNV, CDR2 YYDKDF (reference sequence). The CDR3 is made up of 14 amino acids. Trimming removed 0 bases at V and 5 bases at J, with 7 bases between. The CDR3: CATSRDTQNEKLFF. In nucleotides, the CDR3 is TGTGCCACCAGCAGAGATACTCAGAATGAAAAACTGTTTTTT.

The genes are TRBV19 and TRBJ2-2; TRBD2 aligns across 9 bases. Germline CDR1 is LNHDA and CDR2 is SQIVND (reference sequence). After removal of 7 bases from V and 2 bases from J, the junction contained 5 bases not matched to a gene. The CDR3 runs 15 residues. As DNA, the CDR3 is TGTGCCAGTACCGCGGGGGGGTATAACACCGGGGAGCTGTTTTTT. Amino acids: CASTAGGYNTGELFF.

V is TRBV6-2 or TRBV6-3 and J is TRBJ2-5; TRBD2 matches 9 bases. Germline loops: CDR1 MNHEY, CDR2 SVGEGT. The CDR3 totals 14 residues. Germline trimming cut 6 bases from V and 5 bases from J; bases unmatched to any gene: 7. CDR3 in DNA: TGTGCCAGCAGCGTAGGCGGGGGGGACGAGACCCAGTACTTC. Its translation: CASSVGGGDETQYF.

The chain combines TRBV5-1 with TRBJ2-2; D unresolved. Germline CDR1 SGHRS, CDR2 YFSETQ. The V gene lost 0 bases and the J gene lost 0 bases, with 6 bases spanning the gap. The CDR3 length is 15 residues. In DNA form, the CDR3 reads TGCGCCAGCAGCTTGGCTCAAGCGAACACCGGGGAGCTGTTTTTT. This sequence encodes CASSLAQANTGELFF.

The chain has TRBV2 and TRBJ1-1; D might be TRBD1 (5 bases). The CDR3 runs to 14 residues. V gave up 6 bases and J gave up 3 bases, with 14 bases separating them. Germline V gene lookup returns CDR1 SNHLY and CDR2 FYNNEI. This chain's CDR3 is CASRYFGTDTEAFF. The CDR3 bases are TGTGCCAGCAGATATTTTGGGACGGACACTGAAGCTTTCTTT. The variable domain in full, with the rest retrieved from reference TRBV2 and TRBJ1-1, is EPEVTQTPSHQVTQMGQEVILRCVPISNHLYFYWYRQILGQKVEFLVSFYNNEISEKSEIFDDQFSVERPDGSNFTLKIRSTKLEDSAMYFCASRYFGTDTEAFFGQGTRLTVV.

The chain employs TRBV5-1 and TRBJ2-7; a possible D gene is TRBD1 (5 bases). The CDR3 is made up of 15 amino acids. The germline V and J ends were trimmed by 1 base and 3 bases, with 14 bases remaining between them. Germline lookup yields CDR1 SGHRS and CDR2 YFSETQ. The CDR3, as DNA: TGCGCCAGCAGCTTGAGAATGCCAGGGTACTACGAGCAGTACTTC. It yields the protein CASSLRMPGYYEQYF. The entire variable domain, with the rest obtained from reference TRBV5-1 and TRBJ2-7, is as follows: KAGVTQTPRYLIKTRGQQVTLSCSPISGHRSVSWYQQTPGQGLQFLFEYFSETQRNKGNFPGRFSGRQFSNSRSEMNVSTLELGDSALYLCASSLRMPGYYEQYFGPGTRLTVT.